The 2 T cell receptor beta chains presented below share a single source sample, sequenced in a study of blood T cell repertoires in COVID-19. The table came from immunoSEQ multiplex PCR; TCRdb's copy has only in-frame clones and leaves some out. The table shows approximately 90,000 clones, with 75% to 90% occurring only once. Sequenced: peripheral blood. The receptors here all came from a woman of 80 years or more with acute or convalescent COVID-19.

This clone showed up just once. The chain links TRBV10-1 to TRBJ1-1; 7 positions match TRBD1. This CDR3 is 13 amino acids long. The V segment lost 10 bases and the J segment 6 bases; nucleotides outside the gene matches: 11. Germline values: CDR1 WNHNN, CDR2 SYGVQD (reference sequence). The CDR3: CATSVTGLSEAFF. Written as DNA, the CDR3 is TGCGCCACCAGCGTGACAGGGCTCTCTGAAGCTTTCTTT.

The rearrangement links TRBV25-1 to TRBJ1-1; 9 nucleotides line up with TRBD1. V shed 4 bases, J shed 1 base, and the junction held 4 bases outside the gene matches. Germline assignment: CDR1 MGHDK and CDR2 SYGVNS. The CDR3 runs to 15 residues. CDR3 in DNA: TGTGCCAGCAGTGGTACAGGGGGCGCGAACACTGAAGCTTTCTTT. Protein product: CASSGTGGANTEAFF.